Listed below are T cell receptor beta chains from one sample, sequenced in a study of T cell repertoires in cytomegalovirus infection. These receptors' antigens are unknown. Each CDR3 protein gets one entry after TCRdb re-called the reads with MiXCR. This table holds approximately 7,200 distinct CDR3 sequences, about 60% found once. Sequenced material: PBMCs, sequenced either directly or after in vitro stimulation (not recorded which). The receptors were sampled from a human donor in good health (CMV status not recorded). Some clones in this sample may be carry-over from other donors' samples. The CDR3 runs from the conserved cysteine through the conserved F or W. The D gene is left open where the match is weak. Rows give clone size only sometimes, using once, few, many, or a class for an expanded clone.

CASTGTTGYGYTF | TGTGCCAGCACCGGGACAACTGGCTATGGCTACACCTTC | - | TRBJ1-2 | - | TRBV7-4
CASSYTSSGDQYF | TGTGCCAGCAGTTACACGTCTAGCGGGGATCAGTATTTT | TRBD2 | TRBJ2-3 | few | TRBV6-6
CASSHSPHRQGTEAFF | TGCGCCAGCAGCCACTCTCCCCACCGACAGGGGACTGAAGCTTTCTTT | TRBD1 | TRBJ1-1 | many | TRBV4-1
CASRLASDRAPATQYF | TGCGCCAGCCGCTTGGCTTCTGACAGGGCCCCAGCGACCCAGTACTTC | TRBD1 | TRBJ2-5 | - | TRBV5-1
CASGLVSGIGAVPYNEQVF | TGTGCTAGTGGTTTGGTATCGGGAATAGGGGCAGTCCCCTACAATGAGCAGGTCTTC | - | TRBJ2-1 | - | TRBV12-5
CASSLVENTGELFF | TGTGCCAGCAGCTTAGTGGAGAACACCGGGGAGCTGTTTTTT | - | TRBJ2-2 | few | TRBV7-2
CASSGTGIGSPLHF | TGTGCCAGCAGCGGGACAGGGATCGGTTCACCCCTCCACTTT | TRBD1 | TRBJ1-6 | few | TRBV28
CASSRRVSKQGKDAVF | TGTGCCAGCAGCCGCAGGGTTTCAAAACAGGGCAAGGACGCTGTCTTT | - | TRBJ1-1 | - | TRBV12-3/TRBV12-4
CASSSTRKTQYF | TGTGCCAGCAGTTCCACCCGAAAGACCCAGTACTTC | - | TRBJ2-5 | few | TRBV28
CASSSAGGQFF | TGTGCCAGCAGTTCCGCGGGAGGGCAGTTCTTC | TRBD2 | TRBJ2-1 | many | TRBV12-3/TRBV12-4
CASSPHGINIQYF | TGTGCCAGCAGCCCCCATGGGATAAACATTCAGTACTTC | - | TRBJ2-4 | - | TRBV7-2
CASSPGPLADTDTQYF | TGTGCAAGCAGCCCAGGACCCCTGGCGGACACAGATACGCAGTATTTT | - | TRBJ2-3 | - | TRBV5-8
CSSSQGRGQPPHF | TGTTCCAGCAGCCAGGGCAGAGGGCAGCCCCCTCATTTT | - | TRBJ1-5 | - | TRBV27
CASSGVHRGNTEAFF | TGTGCCAGCTCCGGGGTCCACAGGGGGAACACTGAAGCTTTCTTT | TRBD1 | TRBJ1-1 | - | TRBV18
CAISLGAASNSPLHF | TGTGCCATCAGTTTGGGAGCTGCCTCTAATTCCCCCCTCCACTTT | - | TRBJ1-6 | - | TRBV27
CASSLASLYGGYTGELFF | TGCGCCAGCAGCTTGGCCTCGTTGTACGGGGGCTACACCGGGGAGCTGTTTTTT | - | TRBJ2-2 | - | TRBV5-1
CAIRIGTGIYNEKFF | TGTGCCATCAGAATTGGGACAGGGATTTACAATGAGAAGTTCTTC | TRBD1 | TRBJ2-1 | - | TRBV7-6
CANRPGPREQLYGSTF | TGCGCCAACCGCCCAGGCCCCCGGGAACAGCTCTATGGCTCCACCTTC | - | TRBJ1-2 | - | TRBV4-1
CARSPRGTGVVGNIQYF | TGTGCCCGCAGCCCCCGCGGGACAGGGGTGGTGGGAAACATTCAGTACTTC | TRBD1 | TRBJ2-4 | - | TRBV27
CASSQTSGGPPTDTQYF | TGTGCCAGCAGCCAAACTAGCGGGGGGCCCCCCACAGATACGCAGTATTTT | TRBD2 | TRBJ2-3 | - | TRBV4-2
CSTGLLQGTNHPQHF | TGTTCCACAGGCCTCCTACAGGGGACCAATCATCCCCAGCATTTT | TRBD1 | TRBJ1-5 | few | TRBV6-2/TRBV6-3
CASSLIGVSTYKEQFF | TGTGCAAGCAGCTTAATAGGAGTTAGCACCTACAAGGAGCAGTTCTTC | - | TRBJ2-1 | once | TRBV7-9
CASSFVRSGRMEQFF | TGTGCCAGCAGCTTTGTCCGTAGCGGGAGAATGGAGCAGTTCTTC | TRBD2 | TRBJ2-1 | - | TRBV7-4
CASSLGGGRRGYTF | TGTGCCAGCAGTTTAGGAGGGGGGCGAAGGGGCTACACCTTC | - | TRBJ1-2 | many | TRBV12-3/TRBV12-4
CAIGLLGISTYNDHFF | TGTGCCATCGGCTTGTTGGGAATATCTACCTACAATGATCACTTCTTC | - | TRBJ2-1 | - | TRBV7-9
CARSLRVSKQCTEAFF | TGTGCTCGCAGCCTCAGGGTTTCCAAACAGTGCACTGAAGCTTTCTTT | - | TRBJ1-1 | - | TRBV12-3/TRBV12-4
CASSRRLASTDTQYF | TGTGCCAGCAGCCGACGACTAGCTAGCACAGATACGCAGTATTTT | TRBD2 | TRBJ2-3 | - | TRBV28
CASSFQGGKAFF | TGTGCCAGCAGCTTTCAGGGGGGTAAAGCTTTCTTT | TRBD1 | TRBJ1-1 | - | TRBV7-8
CASSQDSGGRLDEQFF | TGTGCCAGCAGCCAAGATTCAGGGGGCCGCTTAGATGAGCAGTTCTTC | TRBD1 | TRBJ2-1 | - | TRBV4-2
CASSQVGGDRYNEQFF | TGCGCCAGCAGCCAAGTGGGCGGGGACCGCTACAATGAGCAGTTCTTC | - | TRBJ2-1 | - | TRBV4-1
CASWTGGAGGETQYF | TGTGCCAGCTGGACAGGGGGCGCGGGTGGAGAGACCCAGTACTTC | TRBD1 | TRBJ2-5 | few | TRBV27
CASSYWTGAEQYF | TGTGCCAGCAGTTACTGGACAGGGGCCGAGCAGTACTTC | TRBD1 | TRBJ2-7 | many | TRBV6-6
CASSSSGRIYGYTF | TGTGCCAGCAGCTCCAGTGGACGGATCTATGGCTACACCTTC | - | TRBJ1-2 | - | TRBV7-9
CASSTSNREDQPQHF | TGTGCCAGCAGCACCTCTAACAGGGAGGATCAGCCCCAGCATTTT | - | TRBJ1-5 | - | TRBV7-9
CSVGQRGQSRSTQPQHF | TGCAGCGTTGGACAAAGGGGACAGTCTCGAAGCACTCAGCCCCAGCATTTT | TRBD1 | TRBJ1-5 | - | TRBV29-1
CASRRRVSKQGTESFF | TGTGCCAGCAGACGCAGGGTTTCAAAACAGGGCACTGAATCTTTCTTT | - | TRBJ1-1 | - | TRBV12-3/TRBV12-4
CASRPGLGTQYF | TGTGCCAGCAGGCCAGGGTTGGGGACCCAGTACTTC | - | TRBJ2-5 | - | TRBV12-3/TRBV12-4
CASSTEPYSNQPQNF | TGTGCCAGCAGCACCGAACCATACAGCAATCAGCCCCAGAATTTT | - | TRBJ1-5 | - | TRBV7-6
CASSELGQAGANVLTF | TGTGCCAGCAGTGAACTCGGCCAGGCTGGGGCCAACGTCCTGACTTTC | - | TRBJ2-6 | - | TRBV2
CASTPGVHEQYF | TGTGCCAGCACCCCCGGGGTACACGAGCAGTACTTC | - | TRBJ2-7 | few | TRBV28
CASSQEGAQNTEAFF | TGCGCCAGCAGCCAAGAGGGGGCCCAGAACACTGAAGCTTTCTTT | - | TRBJ1-1 | many | TRBV4-1
CASSQRWVGYEQYF | TGCGCCAGCAGCCAGCGGTGGGTCGGCTACGAGCAGTACTTC | - | TRBJ2-7 | - | TRBV4-1
CATRAGGPNTGELFF | TGTGCCACAAGGGCGGGAGGACCGAACACCGGGGAGCTGTTTTTT | TRBD2 | TRBJ2-2 | - | TRBV15
CASSLRVSNHGTEAFF | TGTGCCAGCAGCCTAAGGGTTTCCAACCATGGCACTGAAGCTTTCTTT | - | TRBJ1-1 | - | TRBV12-3/TRBV12-4
CASRLSGGFGGELFF | TGTGCCAGCAGATTAAGCGGGGGGTTTGGCGGGGAGCTGTTTTTT | TRBD2 | TRBJ2-2 | many | TRBV7-2
CSSSLASYRAQETQYF | TGTTCTAGCAGCTTGGCTTCTTACAGGGCCCAAGAGACCCAGTACTTC | - | TRBJ2-5 | - | TRBV5-1
CASSEAGLAYEQYF | TGTGCCAGCAGTGAAGCAGGGCTTGCCTACGAGCAGTACTTC | - | TRBJ2-7 | - | TRBV2
CASSSLSLRGLERSYNEQFF | TGTGCCAGCAGCTCCCTAAGCCTCCGTGGTTTAGAAAGGTCCTACAATGAGCAGTTCTTC | - | TRBJ2-1 | few | TRBV12-3/TRBV12-4
CAISFHLISGANVLTF | TGTGCCATCAGTTTTCACTTGATCAGTGGGGCCAACGTCCTGACTTTC | - | TRBJ2-6 | few | TRBV10-3
CASSLAGGDYEQYF | TGTGCCAGCAGCTTAGCCGGCGGGGACTACGAGCAGTACTTC | - | TRBJ2-7 | few | TRBV7-2
CASSLRRRQETQYF | TGTGCCAGCAGTTTAAGGCGGAGACAAGAGACCCAGTACTTC | - | TRBJ2-5 | - | TRBV12-3/TRBV12-4
CASSLETARQETQYF | TGTGCCAGCAGCTTAGAGACGGCCCGGCAAGAGACCCAGTACTTC | - | TRBJ2-5 | few | TRBV7-8
CASRLDRGPLQPQHF | TGTGCCAGCAGATTGGACAGGGGACCTTTGCAGCCCCAGCATTTT | TRBD1 | TRBJ1-5 | few | TRBV2